This note documents a single TCR beta chain sequence. The antigen remains undetermined. The sample originates from a study of siplizumab effects on memory and regulatory T cells. The assay was immunoSEQ multiplex PCR, and TCRdb's table has in-frame clones only and misses some. The table shows 70,000 to 95,000 clones, with approximately 93% occurring only once. In germline, CDR1 is MNHEY, CDR2 SMNVEV (reference sequence). The CDR3 has 15 residues. Germline trimming cut 3 bases from V and 2 bases from J; bases unmatched to any gene: 6. Study findings and constraints: Among mappable alloreactive CD4+ clones, the Treg-derived fraction averaged approximately 69% with siplizumab versus about 26% in controls. There appeared to be greater diversity in naive T cells than in memory cells, and naive T cells seemed major contributors to the alloresponse.

The chain has TRBV27 and TRBJ2-7; TRBD1 aligns across 8 bases. Material: CD8+ T cells sorted from blood. The source is a human donor in good health. The chain's CDR3 is CASSFHGQGTYEQYF. Written as DNA, the CDR3 is TGTGCCAGCAGTTTCCACGGACAGGGTACCTACGAGCAGTACTTC.